This T cell receptor beta chain derives from a study of cytomegalovirus exposure and HLA in healthy donors. Deletions cut 4 bases from V and 1 base from J, with 10 bases between. Germline values: CDR1 MNHNY, CDR2 SVGAGI (reference sequence). The CDR3 covers 15 residues. Points from the study as a whole: For TCR beta chains, V- and J-gene trimming was later linked to a missense DCLRE1C variant. According to the study, 150 to 200 TCR beta chains were cytomegalovirus-associated.

About this clone: Its target is not known.

60 Vbeta and 13 Jbeta primers were used in PCR. Only in-frame clones appear in the TCRdb table, and some are missing; sequencing was by immunoSEQ multiplex PCR. The sample yields about 110,000 clones, approximately 70% seen once. The clonotype was recovered from a young man in good health and CMV-seropositive. Sequencing used PBMCs. The chain recombines TRBV6-6 with TRBJ2-2; D uncertain. DNA of the CDR3: TGTGCCAGCAGTTCCTCCGACAAGAACACCGGGGAGCTGTTTTTT. Protein product: CASSSSDKNTGELFF.